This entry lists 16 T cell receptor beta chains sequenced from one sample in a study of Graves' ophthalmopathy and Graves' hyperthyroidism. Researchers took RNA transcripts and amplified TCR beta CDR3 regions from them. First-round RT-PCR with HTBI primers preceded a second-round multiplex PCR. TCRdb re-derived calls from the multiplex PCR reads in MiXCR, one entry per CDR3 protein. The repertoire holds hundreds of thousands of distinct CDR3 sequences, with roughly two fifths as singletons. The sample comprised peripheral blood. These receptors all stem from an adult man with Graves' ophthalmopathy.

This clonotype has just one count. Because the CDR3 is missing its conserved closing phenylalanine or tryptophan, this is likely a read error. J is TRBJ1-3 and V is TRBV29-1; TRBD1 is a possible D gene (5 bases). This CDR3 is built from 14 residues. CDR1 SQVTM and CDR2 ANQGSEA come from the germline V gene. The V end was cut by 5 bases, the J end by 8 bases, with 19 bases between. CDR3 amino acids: CSVSLGVSGDTIYL. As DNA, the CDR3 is TGCAGCGTTAGCCTGGGGGTTTCAGGAGACACCATATATCTT.

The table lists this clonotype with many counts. The CDR3 coding sequence is TGTGCCAGCAACTCGGACCCGGGGAAACTGTTTTTT. Protein sequence: CASNSDPGKLFF. The chain employs TRBV12-3 or TRBV12-4 and TRBJ1-4; D gene ambiguous. This CDR3 region has 12 residues. Deletions cut 7 bases from V and 11 bases from J, with 14 bases between.

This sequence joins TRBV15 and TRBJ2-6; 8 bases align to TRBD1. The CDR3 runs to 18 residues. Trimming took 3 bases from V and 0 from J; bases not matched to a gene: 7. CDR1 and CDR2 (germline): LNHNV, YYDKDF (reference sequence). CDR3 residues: CATSRDIQGVSGANVLTF. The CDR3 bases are TGTGCCACCAGCAGGGACATACAGGGGGTCTCTGGGGCCAACGTCCTGACTTTC.

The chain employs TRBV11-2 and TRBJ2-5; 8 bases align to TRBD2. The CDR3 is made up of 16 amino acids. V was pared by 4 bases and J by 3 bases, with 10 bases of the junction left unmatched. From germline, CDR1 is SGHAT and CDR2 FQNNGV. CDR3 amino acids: CASSWRYGGEKETQYF. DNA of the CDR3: TGTGCCAGCAGCTGGCGGTACGGGGGGGAAAAAGAGACCCAGTACTTC.

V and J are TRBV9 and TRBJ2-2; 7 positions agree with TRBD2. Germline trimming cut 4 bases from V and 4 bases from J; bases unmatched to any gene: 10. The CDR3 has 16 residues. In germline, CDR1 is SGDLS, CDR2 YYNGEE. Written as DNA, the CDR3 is TGTGCCAGCAGCCATACTAGCGCTGGGATCACCGGGGAGCTGTTTTTT. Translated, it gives CASSHTSAGITGELFF.

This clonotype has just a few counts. The CDR3 bases are TGTGCCAGTGGTGGGGGTGTCAATCAGCCCCAGCATTTT. It codes for CASGGGVNQPQHF. This sequence joins TRBV19 and TRBJ1-5; tentatively, D is TRBD1 (5 bases). The germline V and J ends were trimmed by 8 bases and 3 bases, with 11 bases remaining between them. From germline, CDR1 is LNHDA and CDR2 SQIVND (reference sequence). The CDR3 is 13 amino acids.

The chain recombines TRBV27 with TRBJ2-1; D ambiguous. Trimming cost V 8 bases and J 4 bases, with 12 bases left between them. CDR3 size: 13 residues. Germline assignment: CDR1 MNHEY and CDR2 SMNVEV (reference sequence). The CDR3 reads CASSWSAYNEQFF. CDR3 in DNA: TGTGCCAGCTCGTGGTCAGCTTACAATGAGCAGTTCTTC.

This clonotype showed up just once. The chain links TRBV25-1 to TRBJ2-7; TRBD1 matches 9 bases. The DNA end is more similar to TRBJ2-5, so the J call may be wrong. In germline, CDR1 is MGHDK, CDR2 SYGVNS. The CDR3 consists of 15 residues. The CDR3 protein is CASSDRTGDQETQYF. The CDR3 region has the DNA TGTGCCAGCAGTGATCGGACAGGGGACCAAGAGACCCAGTACTTC.

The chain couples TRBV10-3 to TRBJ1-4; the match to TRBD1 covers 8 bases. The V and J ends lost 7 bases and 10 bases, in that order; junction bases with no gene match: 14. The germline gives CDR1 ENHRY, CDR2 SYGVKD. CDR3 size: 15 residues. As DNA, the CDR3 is TGTGCCATCACCAAACTGGACAGGGAACCTGGAAAACTGTTTTTT. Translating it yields CAITKLDREPGKLFF.

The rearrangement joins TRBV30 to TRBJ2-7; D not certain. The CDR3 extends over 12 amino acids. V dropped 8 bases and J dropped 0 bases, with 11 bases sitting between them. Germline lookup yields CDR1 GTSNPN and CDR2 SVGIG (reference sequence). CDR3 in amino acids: CAGRLSSYEQYF. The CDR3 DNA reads TGTGCCGGCAGGTTGAGCTCCTACGAGCAGTACTTC.

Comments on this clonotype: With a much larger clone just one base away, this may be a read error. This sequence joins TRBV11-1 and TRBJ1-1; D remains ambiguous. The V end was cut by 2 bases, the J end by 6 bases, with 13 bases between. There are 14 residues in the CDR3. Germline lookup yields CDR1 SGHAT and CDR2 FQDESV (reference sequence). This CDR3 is CASSLREYDAEAFF. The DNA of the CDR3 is TGTGCCAGCAGCTTACGGGAGTACGACGCTGAAGCTTTCTTT.

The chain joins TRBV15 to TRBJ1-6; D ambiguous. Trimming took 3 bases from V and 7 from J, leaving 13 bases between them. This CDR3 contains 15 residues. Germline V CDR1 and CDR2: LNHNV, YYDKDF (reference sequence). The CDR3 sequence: CATSRTGKGNSPLHF. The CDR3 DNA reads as TGTGCCACCAGCAGGACCGGGAAAGGAAATTCACCCCTCCACTTT.

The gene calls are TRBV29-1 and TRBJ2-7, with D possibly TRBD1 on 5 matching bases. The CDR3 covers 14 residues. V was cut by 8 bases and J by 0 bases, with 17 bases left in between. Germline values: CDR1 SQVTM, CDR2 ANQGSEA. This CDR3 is CSLAVAGNSYEQYF. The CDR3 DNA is TGCAGCTTGGCCGTGGCAGGGAACTCCTACGAGCAGTACTTC.

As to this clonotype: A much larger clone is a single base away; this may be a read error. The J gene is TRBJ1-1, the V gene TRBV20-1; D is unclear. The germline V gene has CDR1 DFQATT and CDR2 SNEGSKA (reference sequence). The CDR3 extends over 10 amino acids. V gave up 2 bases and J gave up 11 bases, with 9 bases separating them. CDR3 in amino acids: CSARLNGAFF. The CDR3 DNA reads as TGCAGTGCTAGATTGAATGGGGCTTTCTTT.

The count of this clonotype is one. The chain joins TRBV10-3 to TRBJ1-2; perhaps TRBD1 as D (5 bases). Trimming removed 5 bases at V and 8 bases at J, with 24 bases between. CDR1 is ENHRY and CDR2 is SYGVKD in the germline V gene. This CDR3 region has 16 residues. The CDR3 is CAISYAPGTTREGYTF. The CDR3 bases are TGTGCCATCAGTTATGCTCCCGGGACCACGAGGGAGGGCTACACCTTC.

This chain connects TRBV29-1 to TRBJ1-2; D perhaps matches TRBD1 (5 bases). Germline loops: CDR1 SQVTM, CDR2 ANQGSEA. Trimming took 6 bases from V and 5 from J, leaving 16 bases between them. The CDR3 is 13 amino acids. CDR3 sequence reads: CSVTQGRGYGYTF. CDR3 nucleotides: TGCAGCGTGACCCAGGGACGTGGTTATGGCTACACCTTC.